This TCR beta chain appears in the sequencing data of a study of sequential checkpoint blockade in melanoma. Study at large: Arm A got nivolumab then ipilimumab; arm B the reverse, 1:1.

Treatment noted: randomized to nivolumab then ipilimumab (arm A) or the reverse (arm B). None of the patients previously received DNA-damaging chemotherapy. Live CD3+CD8+ CD19− CD56− cells were sorted from PBMCs. Method: immunoSEQ multiplex PCR; TCRdb's copy keeps in-frame clones and lacks some. This sample has 25,000 to 35,000 clones, with roughly 91% found just once. V dropped 5 bases and J dropped 0 bases, with 20 bases sitting between them. This CDR3 has 18 amino acids. Germline V gives CDR1 SGHTA, CDR2 FQGNSA. This material consisted of CD8+ T cells sorted from blood (inferred from file names), taken from a patient given nivolumab and ipilimumab in sequence. The TCR was taken from a human donor with melanoma. The genes are TRBV7-2 and TRBJ2-1, with D maybe TRBD2 (5 bases). The CDR3 nucleotides read TGTGCCAGCAGCGTCGCCCCTCCAGCGGCATCCTCCTACAATGAGCAGTTCTTC. Protein sequence: CASSVAPPAASSYNEQFF.